This T cell receptor (beta chain) was sequenced during a study of blood T cell repertoires in COVID-19. Study as a whole: Samples taken during acute and convalescent COVID-19 were collected in the United States, Italy and Spain. From T cells, B-cell-depleted T cells, or PBMCs came the material, which was cDNA or gDNA.

Original processing notes: Amplification of reference gene primers provided the estimated nucleated cell counts. The protocol was immunoSEQ multiplex PCR, while the TCRdb copy is restricted to in-frame clones and leaves out a portion. V and J calls and clone size are given by that table; D and trimming were obtained from the DNA. The table has 150,000 to 200,000 clones, less than 85% seen once. Recruits, aged about 18 to 100 years, lived in 24 US areas. Germline values: CDR1 MNHEY, CDR2 SMNVEV (reference sequence). V shed 7 bases, J shed 1 base, and the junction held 7 bases outside the gene matches. The CDR3 covers 16 residues.

Sequences were obtained from PBMCs or T cells enriched from blood (not recorded which). This TCR was recovered from a woman aged 60 to 75 with acute COVID-19. This rearrangement joins TRBV27 to TRBJ2-2; 9 positions agree with TRBD2. CDR3 DNA sequence: TGTGCCAGCACCCTTAGCGGGGGAGGGAACACCGGGGAGCTGTTTTTT. It specifies CASTLSGGGNTGELFF.